Listed below are T cell receptor beta chains from one sample, sequenced in a study of immune characteristics of hereditary and idiopathic chronic pancreatitis. Method: immunoSEQ multiplex PCR; TCRdb's copy keeps in-frame clones and lacks some. The sample has about 1,700 clones, about 80% seen once. Input material: pancreas tissue with hereditary chronic pancreatitis. These receptors all come from a human donor with chronic pancreatitis. Each CDR3 is given with its conserved first and last residue. D genes are given only for firm matches. A clone size is listed for some rows: how often the clone was seen (once, few, many), or a class if it is expanded.

D,V,size,J,DNA,CDR3
.,TRBV24-1,.,TRBJ1-5,TGTGCCACCAGTGAAAACGGCCGCCAGGGTCGTAATCAGCCCCAGCATTTT,CATSENGRQGRNQPQHF
.,TRBV19,.,TRBJ2-3,TGTGCCAGTAGTACGGCCCTCACAGATACGCAGTATTTT,CASSTALTDTQYF
.,TRBV27,.,TRBJ2-7,TGTGCCAGCAGTTTATCTTTGGACTCTTACGAGCAGTACTTC,CASSLSLDSYEQYF
TRBD1,TRBV11-1,.,TRBJ1-6,TGTGCCAGCAGCTTAGTGGGCCACAGGGGAGAAGCCCTCCACTTT,CASSLVGHRGEALHF
TRBD2,TRBV6-4,.,TRBJ2-1,TGTGCCAGCAGTGACTCCGGGACTAGTAACATCAATGAGCAGTTCTTC,CASSDSGTSNINEQFF
.,TRBV7-2,.,TRBJ2-6,TGTGCCAGCAGCTCGCTGACGGGAGGGGCCAACGTCCTGACTTTC,CASSSLTGGANVLTF
.,TRBV29-1,.,TRBJ2-2,TGCAGCGTTAACCAGGGTGGTACCGGGGAGCTGTTTTTT,CSVNQGGTGELFF
TRBD1,TRBV18,.,TRBJ1-3,TGTGCCAGCTCGCCCGGGACAGGCTACGGAAACACCATATATTTT,CASSPGTGYGNTIYF
.,TRBV6-1,.,TRBJ1-6,TGTGCCAGCAGTGAACCCTATAATTCACCCCTCCACTTT,CASSEPYNSPLHF
.,TRBV11-3,.,TRBJ1-2,TGTGCCAGCAGCTTGGGGGGCTATGGCTACACCTTC,CASSLGGYGYTF
TRBD2,TRBV10-3,.,TRBJ2-5,TGTGCCATCAGTGATAGCGGGGGGGCCTCTGAGACCCAGTACTTC,CAISDSGGASETQYF
.,TRBV30,.,TRBJ1-5,TGTGCCTGGAGTGTAGGGTCAGGGGTAGCTCAGCCCCAGCATTTT,CAWSVGSGVAQPQHF
TRBD2,TRBV6-1,.,TRBJ2-3,TGTGCCAGCAGTGAAGCCATAGCGGGGGGCACAGATACGCAGTATTTT,CASSEAIAGGTDTQYF
.,TRBV7-8,.,TRBJ2-7,TGTGCCAGCAGCCATAACAGGGCCTACGAGCAGTACTTC,CASSHNRAYEQYF
TRBD1,TRBV14,.,TRBJ2-5,TGTGCCAGCACCTGGGGACAGGGCGAGACCCAGTACTTC,CASTWGQGETQYF
TRBD1,TRBV5-1,.,TRBJ2-3,TGCGCCAGCAGCGCAATGACAGGGGGCGCATCAGATACGCAGTATTTT,CASSAMTGGASDTQYF
.,TRBV2,once,TRBJ1-4,TGTGCCAGCAGTGAAACAGGGATGGTGGCTAATGAAAAACTGTTTTTT,CASSETGMVANEKLFF
TRBD2,TRBV11-2,.,TRBJ2-5,TGTGCCAGCAGCTTAGGTTGGGGAGCGGGGGGGCCCTCGGAGACCCAGTACTTC,CASSLGWGAGGPSETQYF
.,TRBV5-1,.,TRBJ2-1,TGCGCCAGCGCCATGGGGGAGACCTACAATGAGCAGTTCTTC,CASAMGETYNEQFF
.,TRBV9,.,TRBJ1-2,TGTGCCAGCAGCGTGGATACGGGGCGAAACTATGGCTACACCTTC,CASSVDTGRNYGYTF
.,TRBV2,.,TRBJ1-2,TGTGCCAGCACCGAACCGGGACCTTACTATGGCTACACCTTC,CASTEPGPYYGYTF
.,TRBV3-1/TRBV3-2,few,TRBJ2-5,TGTGCCAGCAGCCGGGGGGCCGGGACCCAGTACTTC,CASSRGAGTQYF
TRBD2,TRBV4-2,.,TRBJ2-7,TGTGCCAGCAGCCAAGATGCCAGCGGGGGATCGGACGAGCAGTACTTC,CASSQDASGGSDEQYF
.,TRBV7-8,.,TRBJ2-5,TGTGCCAGCAGCCTGGACAGTTTAGTGTACCAAGAGACCCAGTACTTC,CASSLDSLVYQETQYF
TRBD1,TRBV5-1,.,TRBJ2-3,TGCGCCAGCAGTCGACAGGGGCACACAGATACGCAGTATTTT,CASSRQGHTDTQYF
.,TRBV6-4,few,TRBJ1-1,TGTGCCAGCAGTGGTGGGGAGAACACTGAAGCTTTCTTT,CASSGGENTEAFF